One sample yielded the 28 T cell receptor beta chains listed below, sequenced in a study of blood T cells in healthy people across ages. A second PCR of 7 to 11 cycles used a sample-barcoded 5' primer and a J-beta primer mix. A single record per CDR3 protein comes from TCRdb applying MiXCR to the 5' RACE reads. The sample contains hundreds of thousands of distinct CDR3 sequences, over 40% of which appear only once. The sample consisted of blood. All receptors come from a woman older than 75 in good health.

This clonotype appeared a few times. The J gene is TRBJ2-5, the V gene TRBV27, with a weak D call TRBD2 (6 bases). The CDR3 loop spans 11 amino acids. Trimming took 5 bases from V and 10 from J, leaving 11 bases between them. Germline-derived CDR1 and CDR2 are MNHEY and SMNVEV (reference sequence). CDR3: CASSRGRDQYF. The CDR3 DNA reads as TGTGCCAGCAGTCGCGGGCGGGACCAGTACTTC.

Note on this clonotype: Given a much more abundant clone one base away, this may be a read error. The chain uses TRBV7-2 and TRBJ2-1; 7 nucleotides line up with TRBD2. The CDR3 extends over 15 amino acids. Germline assignment: CDR1 SGHTA and CDR2 FQGNSA. The DNA for the CDR3 is TGTGCCTGCAGCCCAGCGGGAAGGTCAAGGAATGAGCAGTTCTTC. Translating it yields CACSPAGRSRNEQFF.

This chain links TRBV20-1 with TRBJ2-7; D possibly corresponds to TRBD2 (6 bases). Germline-derived CDR1 and CDR2 are DFQATT and SNEGSKA (reference sequence). The CDR3 loop spans 12 amino acids. V lost 3 bases and J lost 3, with 9 bases in between. DNA for the CDR3: TGCAGTGCTAGCGGGGGATTCTACGAGCAGTACTTC. Its protein is CSASGGFYEQYF.

In regard to this clonotype: A read error may be the cause here, since a much bigger clone is one base away. The chain joins TRBV28 to TRBJ2-7; tentative D call: TRBD1 (6 bases). Germline values: CDR1 MDHEN, CDR2 SYDVKM. Trimming pared 3 bases from V and 0 bases from J, leaving 12 bases between. This CDR3 is 15 amino acids long. The CDR3 DNA reads as TGTGCCAGCAGTTTGCCCGGACAGATCTCCTACGAGCAGTACTTC. Protein product: CASSLPGQISYEQYF.

V and J are TRBV20-1 and TRBJ1-5; D might be TRBD1 (5 bases). The CDR3 has 13 amino acids. Germline V gives CDR1 DFQATT, CDR2 SNEGSKA (reference sequence). V lost 2 bases to trimming and J lost 7 bases, with 12 bases between them. The CDR3 nucleotides read TGCAGTGCTAGACCCCCTGGGGGGCAGCCCCAGCATTTT. It translates to CSARPPGGQPQHF.

The rearrangement joins TRBV10-3 to TRBJ2-1; D might be TRBD1 or TRBD2, each matching 7 bases. This CDR3 comprises 12 residues. Trimming removed 9 bases from V and 5 bases from J, with 11 bases in between. Germline assignment: CDR1 ENHRY and CDR2 SYGVKD. The CDR3 DNA follows: TGTGCCATAGCGGGACAGAACAATGAGCAGTTCTTC. Translating gives CAIAGQNNEQFF.

Notes on this clonotype: A much larger clone lies a single base off, so this may be a read error. V is TRBV11-2 and J is TRBJ2-5; 8 nucleotides line up with TRBD1. V lost 6 bases, J lost 2 bases, and 5 bases stayed unmatched. This CDR3 comprises 14 residues. Germline V gene data show CDR1 as SGHAT and CDR2 as FQNNGV. As DNA, the CDR3 is TGTGCCAGCAGGATGACAGGGGCACAAGAGACCCAGTACTTC. Protein product: CASRMTGAQETQYF.

This clonotype was seen once. The V and J genes are TRBV20-1 and TRBJ2-3; 8 bases agree with TRBD1. With 3 bases clipped from V and 4 bases from J, the junction kept 12 bases outside the gene matches. Germline CDR1 reads DFQATT; CDR2 reads SNEGSKA (reference sequence). The CDR3 contains 16 residues. CDR3 residues: CSARASAPQGADTQYF. DNA of the CDR3: TGCAGTGCTAGGGCCTCGGCCCCACAGGGGGCAGATACGCAGTATTTT.

This clonotype has a count of ten or more. V usage is TRBV10-2 and J usage is TRBJ2-3; D ambiguous. The CDR3 sequence is 14 residues long. The V gene lost 8 bases and the J gene lost 2 bases, with 14 bases spanning the gap. Germline assignment: CDR1 WSHSY and CDR2 SAAADI. The CDR3 spells CASVEPHLTDTQYF. DNA for the CDR3: TGCGCCAGCGTGGAGCCCCACCTCACAGATACGCAGTATTTT.

This clonotype occurred once. V gene TRBV2 combines with J gene TRBJ2-5, with TRBD1 as a possible D gene (5 bases). Trimming removed 3 bases at V and 5 bases at J, with 16 bases between. Germline CDR1 is SNHLY and CDR2 is FYNNEI. The CDR3 has 15 residues. The CDR3 loop reads CASSDGGHQSETQYF. The CDR3 DNA sequence: TGTGCCAGCAGTGACGGTGGACACCAATCGGAGACCCAGTACTTC.

Only a few counts were recorded for this clonotype. The rearrangement links TRBV27 to TRBJ1-2, with D perhaps matching TRBD1 (5 bases). The CDR3 runs 14 residues. Deletions cut 4 bases from V and 6 bases from J, with 15 bases between. Per the germline V gene, CDR1 is MNHEY and CDR2 is SMNVEV (reference sequence). For the CDR3, the DNA is TGTGCCAGCAGTTCAGACAGCAGCATGAATGGCTACACCTTC. It encodes CASSSDSSMNGYTF.

The V call is TRBV5-1, the J call TRBJ1-2, with 8 bases aligning to TRBD1. The V gene end was trimmed by 6 bases and the J gene end by 8 bases; junction bases not matched to a gene: 9. Germline loops: CDR1 SGHRS, CDR2 YFSETQ. The CDR3 extends over 13 amino acids. The CDR3 loop reads CASNRDRIEGYTF. CDR3 sequence (DNA): TGCGCCAGCAACCGGGACAGGATAGAAGGCTACACCTTC.

The CDR3, as DNA: TGTGCCAGCAGCGCGGACGTAGAGTGGTCCTACGAGCAGTACTTC. It yields the protein CASSADVEWSYEQYF. The J gene is TRBJ2-5, the V gene TRBV28; D not resolved. The J call may not be correct, given that the DNA end is closer to TRBJ2-7. CDR1 is MDHEN and CDR2 is SYDVKM in the germline V gene. The CDR3 totals 15 residues.

The sample holds a few counts of this clonotype. The rearrangement joins TRBV12-3 or TRBV12-4 to TRBJ1-2, with 11 bases fitting TRBD1. Unmatched junction bases numbered 7, after V lost 5 bases and J lost 5 bases. CDR3 size: 15 residues. This chain's CDR3 is CASSLGDRGRYGYTF. In DNA, the CDR3 is TGTGCCAGCAGTCTAGGGGACAGGGGGAGGTATGGCTACACCTTC.

This clonotype was picked up many times. V and J are TRBV12-3 or TRBV12-4 and TRBJ2-1; D is undetermined. V gave up 5 bases and J gave up 1 base, with 6 bases separating them. This CDR3 comprises 13 residues. The CDR3 loop is CASSLRSYNEQFF. The CDR3 coding sequence is TGTGCCAGCAGTCTTCGATCCTACAATGAGCAGTTCTTC.

This clonotype was seen repeatedly, ten times or more. The V call is TRBV29-1, the J call TRBJ2-7; D remains ambiguous. Germline lookup yields CDR1 SQVTM and CDR2 ANQGSEA. The CDR3 extends over 11 amino acids. The ends were cut back, 2 bases at V and 3 bases at J, with 5 bases in the middle. CDR3 protein: CSVEQGYEQYF. For the CDR3, the DNA is TGCAGCGTTGAACAAGGCTACGAGCAGTACTTC.

Worth noting for this clonotype: Being one base from a much bigger clone, this may be a read error. The chain links TRBV6-5 to TRBJ1-6, with D possibly matching TRBD1 (5 bases). In germline, CDR1 is MNHEY, CDR2 SVGAGI. This CDR3 comprises 17 residues. The CDR3 loop reads CASSYGRERGYSSPLHF. Here the CDR3 DNA reads TGTGCCAGCAGTTACGGCAGGGAGAGGGGCTATAGTTCACCCCTCCACTTT.

The CDR3 region has the DNA TGTGCCAGCAGCCCGGTGTTAGCGGGATACGCCAACGAGCAGTACTTC. This encodes CASSPVLAGYANEQYF. The chain uses TRBV28 and TRBJ2-5; 8 bases align to TRBD2. With the DNA end fitting TRBJ2-7 better, the J assignment may be wrong. This CDR3 has 16 residues. Germline CDR1 reads MDHEN; CDR2 reads SYDVKM.

This clonotype was observed a few times. V and J are TRBV12-3 or TRBV12-4 and TRBJ2-3; possibly TRBD1 for D (6 bases). This CDR3 region has 14 residues. V was clipped by 7 bases and J by 2 bases, with 13 bases between them. CDR3 residues: CASKEGVTTDTQYF. In DNA form, the CDR3 reads TGTGCCAGCAAAGAGGGGGTGACCACAGATACGCAGTATTTT.

CDR3 DNA sequence: TGCGCCAGCAGCCGGGGCGGCGGGGCGAACACCGGGGAGCTGTTTTTT. Amino acid sequence: CASSRGGGANTGELFF. J is TRBJ2-2 and V is TRBV5-1; a weak D match, TRBD2 (6 bases). The ends were cut back, 4 bases at V and 0 bases at J, with 13 bases in the middle. Germline CDR1 is SGHRS and CDR2 is YFSETQ. The CDR3 contains 16 residues.

This clonotype came up once. The gene calls are TRBV12-3 or TRBV12-4 and TRBJ2-2; no firm D call. V lost 6 bases and J lost 4, with 15 bases in between. The CDR3 is 15 residues long. The CDR3 DNA is TGTGCCAGCAGACCTTTTGGACGGACCACCGGGGAGCTGTTTTTT. Translating it yields CASRPFGRTTGELFF.

This clonotype was detected many times. Germline is not matched at one junction end, which may reflect a read error. V is TRBV29-1 and J is TRBJ2-1, with D unclear. This CDR3 has 16 amino acids. Germline CDR1 reads SQVTM; CDR2 reads ANQGSEA. CDR3: CSARVAEPNSYNEQFF. The CDR3 DNA follows: TGCAGCGCCCGTGTGGCGGAGCCGAACTCCTATAATGAGCAGTTCTTC.

The rearrangement joins TRBV5-1 to TRBJ2-1, with 7 positions matching TRBD1. Judging by the DNA end, TRBJ2-7 fits better; the J call may be wrong. The CDR3 consists of 14 residues. Germline V gene lookup returns CDR1 SGHRS and CDR2 YFSETQ. CDR3 DNA sequence: TGCGCCAGCAGCTTCGGGACAGAGCTAACAGAGCAGTACTTC. This encodes CASSFGTELTEQYF.

This clonotype has ten or more counts. V usage is TRBV6-6 and J usage is TRBJ2-7; 11 bases map to TRBD1. Germline V CDR1 and CDR2: MNHNY, SVGAGI (reference sequence). This CDR3 is built from 15 residues. Trimming removed 6 bases from V and 7 bases from J; junction bases left unmatched: 11. The chain's CDR3 is CASSPPGQGAGEQYF. The CDR3 DNA reads as TGTGCCAGCAGCCCCCCTGGACAGGGGGCGGGGGAGCAGTACTTC.

The table lists this clonotype with many counts. The chain couples TRBV6-4 to TRBJ2-1; D might be TRBD2 (5 bases). Germline assignment: CDR1 MRHNA and CDR2 SNTAGT. The V end lost 4 bases, the J end lost 8 bases, and 15 bases lay between the germline ends. The CDR3 contains 14 residues. The CDR3 sequence: CASSGGASPYEQFF. The CDR3 DNA reads as TGTGCCAGCAGTGGCGGCGCTAGCCCATATGAGCAGTTCTTC.

The chain joins TRBV20-1 to TRBJ2-5, with TRBD2 matching 14 bases. CDR1 and CDR2 from the germline V gene are DFQATT and SNEGSKA (reference sequence). The V gene end was trimmed by 3 bases and the J gene end by 4 bases; junction bases not matched to a gene: 10. This CDR3 comprises 17 residues. CDR3 bases: TGCAGTGCTAGTGCTGGGACTAGCGGGGGAAAGGGAGAGACCCAGTACTTC. It translates to CSASAGTSGGKGETQYF.

This clonotype was seen repeatedly, ten times or more. This sequence joins TRBV5-1 and TRBJ2-1; 7 bases agree with TRBD1. CDR1 and CDR2 (germline): SGHRS, YFSETQ. The V and J ends lost 7 bases and 0 bases, in that order; junction bases with no gene match: 4. The CDR3 sequence is 14 residues long. The CDR3 DNA follows: TGCGCCAGCGTCCGGGACAGCTCCTACAATGAGCAGTTCTTC. The encoded protein is CASVRDSSYNEQFF.

This clonotype came up many times. The chain links TRBV7-2 to TRBJ2-7, with D uncertain. V gave up 0 bases and J gave up 3 bases, with 12 bases separating them. Germline V lookup: CDR1 SGHTA, CDR2 FQGNSA. The CDR3 has 15 residues. CDR3 nucleotide sequence: TGTGCCAGCAGCTTAGCTCCGGGCCCAAACTACGAGCAGTACTTC. Translation gives CASSLAPGPNYEQYF.